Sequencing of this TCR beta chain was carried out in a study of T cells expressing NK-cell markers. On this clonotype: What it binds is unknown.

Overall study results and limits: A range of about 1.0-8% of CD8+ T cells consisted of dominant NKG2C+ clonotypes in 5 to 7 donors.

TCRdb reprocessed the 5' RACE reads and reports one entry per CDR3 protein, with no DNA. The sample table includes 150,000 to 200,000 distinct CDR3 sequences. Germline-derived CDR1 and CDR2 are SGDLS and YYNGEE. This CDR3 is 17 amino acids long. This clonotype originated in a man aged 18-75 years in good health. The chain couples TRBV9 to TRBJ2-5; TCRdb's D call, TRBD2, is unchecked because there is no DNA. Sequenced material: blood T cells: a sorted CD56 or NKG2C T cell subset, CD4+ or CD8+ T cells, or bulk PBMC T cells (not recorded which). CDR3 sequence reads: CASSVALASGGQETQYF.